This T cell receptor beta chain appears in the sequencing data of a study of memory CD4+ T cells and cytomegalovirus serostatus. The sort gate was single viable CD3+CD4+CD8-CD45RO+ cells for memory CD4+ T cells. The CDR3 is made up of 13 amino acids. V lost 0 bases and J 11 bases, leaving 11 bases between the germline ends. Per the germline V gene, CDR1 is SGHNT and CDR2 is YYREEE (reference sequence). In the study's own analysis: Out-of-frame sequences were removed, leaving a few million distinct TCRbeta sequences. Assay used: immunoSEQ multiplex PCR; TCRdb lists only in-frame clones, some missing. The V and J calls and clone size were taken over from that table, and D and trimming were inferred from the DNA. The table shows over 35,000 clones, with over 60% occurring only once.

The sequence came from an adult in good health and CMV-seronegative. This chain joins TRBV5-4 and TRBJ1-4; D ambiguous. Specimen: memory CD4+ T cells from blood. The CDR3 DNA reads TGTGCCAGCAGCTTGGCCGGCAGTGAGAAACTGTTTTTT. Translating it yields CASSLAGSEKLFF.